Shown below are 14 T cell receptor beta chains from a single sample sequenced in a study of shared clonotypes between healthy human individuals. Assay used: immunoSEQ multiplex PCR; TCRdb lists only in-frame clones, some missing. The sample contains roughly 2.5 million clones, more than 80% of which appear only once. The sample consisted of naive CD4+ T cells sorted from blood. The subset denotes: CD45RA+ positively selected. The source of these receptors is a man aged 18 to 35 in good health.

The V and J genes are TRBV2 and TRBJ1-6; D is uncertain. Germline CDR1 is SNHLY and CDR2 is FYNNEI. The CDR3 is made up of 13 amino acids. V lost 2 bases to trimming and J lost 9 bases, with 8 bases between them. The DNA of the CDR3 is TGTGCCAGCAGTGAACGGGTTGGTTCACCCCTCCACTTT. The encoded protein is CASSERVGSPLHF.

The chain couples TRBV19 to TRBJ2-7; 7 positions agree with TRBD1. This CDR3 has 13 amino acids. The germline V gene has CDR1 LNHDA and CDR2 SQIVND (reference sequence). J was trimmed by 2 bases and V by 6 bases; bases with no gene match: 4. The CDR3 reads CASRDRSTYEQYF. As DNA, the CDR3 is TGTGCCAGTAGGGACAGGAGTACCTACGAGCAGTACTTC.

The genes are TRBV30 and TRBJ2-7; D is perhaps TRBD1 (6 bases). The CDR3 runs to 11 residues. Looked up from germline, CDR1 is GTSNPN and CDR2 is SVGIG (reference sequence). V lost 8 bases and J 5 bases, leaving 13 bases between the germline ends. The CDR3 bases are TGTGCCAGGGGGTATAAAGACGAGCAGTACTTC. Translation gives CARGYKDEQYF. The entire variable domain, with the rest obtained from reference TRBV30 and TRBJ2-7, is as follows: SQTIHQWPATLVQPVGSPLSLECTVEGTSNPNLYWYRQAAGRGLQLLFYSVGIGQISSEVPQNLSASRPQDRQFILSSKKLLLSDSGFYLCARGYKDEQYFGPGTRLTVT.

The chain links TRBV2 to TRBJ2-7; the D gene could be TRBD1 or TRBD2 (5 bases each). Between the trimmed V and J ends, which lost 3 bases and 6 bases, there was a span of 18 bases. This CDR3 has 15 residues. Germline values: CDR1 SNHLY, CDR2 FYNNEI. The DNA for the CDR3 is TGTGCCAGCAGTGAGCTAGGGGCGACACGGGGCGAGCAGTACTTC. This sequence encodes CASSELGATRGEQYF.

V gene TRBV5-8 combines with J gene TRBJ1-5; TRBD1 matches 11 bases. The length of the CDR3 is 18 residues. V trimming: 4 bases; J trimming: 2 bases; junction bases outside the gene matches: 11. Germline CDR1 and CDR2: SGHTS and YDEGEE. In DNA form, the CDR3 reads TGTGCCAGCAGCAGGGACAGGGGGTCGGCGGTGGGCAATCAGCCCCAGCATTTT. Protein: CASSRDRGSAVGNQPQHF.

The chain has TRBV7-2 and TRBJ2-3, with D possibly TRBD2 on 5 matching bases. V was shortened by 1 base and J by 2 bases, with 10 bases between the two germline ends. This CDR3 is 15 amino acids long. Germline CDR1 reads SGHTA; CDR2 reads FQGNSA. The CDR3 loop reads CASSLGRAVTDTQYF. The CDR3, as DNA: TGTGCCAGCAGCTTAGGGCGAGCGGTCACAGATACGCAGTATTTT.

The V and J genes are TRBV6-5 and TRBJ2-7, with D tentatively TRBD1 (6 bases). Germline CDR1 is MNHEY and CDR2 is SVGAGI. This CDR3 comprises 14 residues. With 7 bases removed from V and 2 bases from J, the gap between germline ends came to 15 bases. As DNA, the CDR3 is TGTGCCAGCACCCCCTCGGACAGACCCTACGAGCAGTACTTC. As protein: CASTPSDRPYEQYF.

This chain connects TRBV2 to TRBJ2-3; possibly TRBD1 for D (5 bases). Germline V lookup: CDR1 SNHLY, CDR2 FYNNEI. The CDR3 length is 17 residues. Trimming took off 5 bases at V and 2 bases at J, with 20 bases between the two ends. The CDR3 sequence: CASSPSTAFQSTDTQYF. CDR3 in DNA: TGTGCCAGCAGTCCCTCGACAGCCTTTCAGTCCACAGATACGCAGTATTTT.

This clone was seen once. The chain has TRBV5-4 and TRBJ2-5; 9 nucleotides match TRBD1. With 4 bases clipped from V and 4 bases from J, the junction kept 14 bases outside the gene matches. The CDR3 is made up of 17 amino acids. Per the germline V gene, CDR1 is SGHNT and CDR2 is YYREEE (reference sequence). Here the CDR3 DNA reads TGTGCCAGCAGCATAAGTCCCGGGACAGGGTCCGGAGAGACCCAGTACTTC. Residues: CASSISPGTGSGETQYF.

The chain uses TRBV10-3 and TRBJ2-7; the D gene is possibly TRBD2 (6 bases). This CDR3 has 14 residues. The V end lost 3 bases, the J end lost 1 base, and 10 bases lay between the germline ends. Germline V lookup: CDR1 ENHRY, CDR2 SYGVKD. The CDR3 is CAISDTGGSYEQYF. The CDR3 DNA follows: TGTGCCATCAGTGACACCGGGGGATCCTACGAGCAGTACTTC.

The chain is built from TRBV5-1 and TRBJ2-6, with 7 bases identical to TRBD1. The junction had 4 bases not matched to a gene; V was cut back by 0 bases and J by 1 base. The CDR3 has 17 residues. Germline assignment: CDR1 SGHRS and CDR2 YFSETQ. DNA for the CDR3: TGCGCCAGCAGCTTGGGGGCGACAGGGTCTGGGGCCAACGTCCTGACTTTC. Its translation is CASSLGATGSGANVLTF.

J is TRBJ2-1 and V is TRBV10-3, with 8 bases matching TRBD2. The trim removed 3 bases at V and 8 bases at J, leaving 9 bases unmatched. CDR3 size: 15 residues. Germline V gives CDR1 ENHRY, CDR2 SYGVKD. CDR3 in amino acids: CAISERGGAGDEQFF. The CDR3 bases are TGTGCCATCAGTGAACGGGGGGGTGCGGGCGATGAGCAGTTCTTC.

The rearrangement links TRBV6-1 to TRBJ1-6, with 8 bases aligning to TRBD1. The trim removed 4 bases at V and 2 bases at J, leaving 13 bases unmatched. CDR3 length: 19 amino acids. Germline CDR1 and CDR2: MNHNS and SASEGT. CDR3 sequence: CASSVPDRGSSTYNSPLHF. For the CDR3, the DNA is TGTGCCAGCAGTGTCCCCGACAGGGGAAGTTCCACCTATAATTCACCCCTCCACTTT.

The V gene is TRBV19, the J gene TRBJ2-1; TRBD2 matches 14 bases. CDR1 is LNHDA and CDR2 is SQIVND in the germline V gene (reference sequence). V was clipped by 3 bases and J by 3 bases; unmatched bases: 4. The CDR3 length is 17 residues. Written as DNA, the CDR3 is TGTGCCAGTAGTATCCTCGGACTAGCGGGAGGCTACAATGAGCAGTTCTTC. Translation: CASSILGLAGGYNEQFF.